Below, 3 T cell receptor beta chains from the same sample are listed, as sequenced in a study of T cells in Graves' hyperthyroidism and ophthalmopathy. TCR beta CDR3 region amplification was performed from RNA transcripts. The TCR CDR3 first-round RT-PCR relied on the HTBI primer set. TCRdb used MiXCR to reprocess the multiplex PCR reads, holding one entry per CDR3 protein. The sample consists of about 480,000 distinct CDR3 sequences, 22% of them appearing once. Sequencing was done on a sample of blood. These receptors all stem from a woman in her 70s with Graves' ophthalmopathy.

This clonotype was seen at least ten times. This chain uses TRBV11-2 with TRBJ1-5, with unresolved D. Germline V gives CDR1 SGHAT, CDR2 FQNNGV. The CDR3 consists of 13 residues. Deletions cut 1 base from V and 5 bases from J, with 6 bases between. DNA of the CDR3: TGTGCCAGCAGCTTAGGGGCGGATCAGCCCCAGCATTTT. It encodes CASSLGADQPQHF.

This CDR3 reads CASSTKTPGMSYNEQFF. As DNA, the CDR3 is TGTGCCAGCAGCACCAAAACCCCAGGGATGTCCTACAATGAGCAGTTCTTC. V gene TRBV6-2 or TRBV6-3 combines with J gene TRBJ2-1, with a tentative D call TRBD1 (5 bases). Germline V CDR1 and CDR2: MNHEY, SVGEGT. The CDR3 sequence is 17 residues long. Between the trimmed V and J ends, which lost 6 bases and 1 base, there was a span of 19 bases.

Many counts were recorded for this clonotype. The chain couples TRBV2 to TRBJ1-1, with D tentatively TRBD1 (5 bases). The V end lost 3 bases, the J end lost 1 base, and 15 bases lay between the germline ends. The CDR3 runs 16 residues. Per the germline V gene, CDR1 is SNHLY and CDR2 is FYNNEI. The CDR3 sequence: CASSDPRAGKNTEAFF. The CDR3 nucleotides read TGTGCCAGCAGTGACCCTAGGGCAGGGAAGAACACTGAAGCTTTCTTT. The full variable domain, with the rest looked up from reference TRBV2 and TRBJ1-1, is EPEVTQTPSHQVTQMGQEVILRCVPISNHLYFYWYRQILGQKVEFLVSFYNNEISEKSEIFDDQFSVERPDGSNFTLKIRSTKLEDSAMYFCASSDPRAGKNTEAFFGQGTRLTVV.